This TCR beta chain was recorded in a study of CD8 T cells in ankylosing spondylitis (dated by TCRdb to the late 2010s). In the study overall: To find TCR variants linked to disease, the study profiled T cell receptor beta repertoires in ankylosing spondylitis patients and healthy donors. Samples of peripheral blood were taken, and for ankylosing spondylitis patients, synovial fluid was collected as well. The whole study cohort included over 85 healthy donors and roughly 24 ankylosing spondylitis patients. The research as a whole found: A TCR beta motif of seven or eight highly homologous amino acid variants appeared characteristic of blood from ankylosing spondylitis patients. Some TCR beta motif variants had previously been reported in synovial fluid and blood of reactive arthritis patients, which suggested common disease-initiation mechanisms. The disease-linked clones showed a CD8+ phenotype and occurred at relatively low frequencies in peripheral blood. The disease-linked clones were reported as significantly enriched in matched synovial fluid samples from ankylosing spondylitis patients.

CDR1 and CDR2 are read off the germline V gene as SQVTM and ANQGSEA. The CDR3 sequence holds 13 residues, the cysteine and phenylalanine included. The entry retains the CDR3 DNA only, 39 bases that are in frame from base 1. Relative to germline, V is 5 bases shorter and J is 9 bases shorter, with 17 bases between their ends. The sample was run on an Illumina HiSeq 2500. Quantitative 5'-RACE with molecular barcodes was the method used to prepare the TCR beta libraries. On the authors' methods: A new computational method, built on a probabilistic model of VDJ rearrangement, was used to identify disease-linked TCR variants. TCRdb applied fastp at Q25 and MiXCR to the public reads, then kept only in-frame beta chains. One record per CDR3 amino acid sequence lists the most common genes and DNA. None of the V and J calls come from the authors' own analysis; TCRdb made them. The sample includes more than 650,000 distinct CDR3 sequences, with about 11% observed a single time. The top ten hold about 0.49% of the sample.

This clonotype occurred many times. No antigen is known for it. It has no much larger one-base neighbor in the sample; base qualities were not kept. The specimen sequenced was blood, either unsorted or a sorted T cell fraction (not recorded which). The chain links TRBV29-1 with TRBJ2-1; the best D guess is TRBD2, with 5 bases matching. The sequence was obtained from a male donor with ankylosing spondylitis. The CDR3 loop reads CSVNIGVFGEQFF. In nucleotides, the sequence is TGCAGCGTTAACATCGGGGTTTTCGGTGAGCAGTTCTTC.